This T cell receptor beta chain originates from a study of cytotoxic CD8 clonotypes in ibrutinib-treated CLL. At the level of the study: It was after a median approximately twelve months of treatment, range 6 to 36, that response samples were taken. General study findings and limits: There were few public clonotypes, and on treatment they contracted or stayed stable. Sampling times differed between sustained-remission and progressing patients.

Germline V lookup: CDR1 SGHTA, CDR2 FQGTGA. This CDR3 region has 14 residues. The V gene lost 5 bases and the J gene lost 2 bases, with 13 bases spanning the gap. About this clone itself: The antigen remains undetermined.

The protocol was immunoSEQ multiplex PCR, while the TCRdb copy is restricted to in-frame clones and leaves out a portion. The sample yields 65,000 to 80,000 clones, over 65% seen once. This clonotype originated in a human donor with chronic lymphocytic leukemia. This specimen was PBMCs, taken after 24 months of ibrutinib treatment. The chain combines TRBV7-3 with TRBJ2-7; the D gene is possibly TRBD2 (5 bases). Here the CDR3 reads CASSRGLSAYEQYF. CDR3 bases: TGTGCCAGCAGCCGCGGGCTTTCAGCCTACGAGCAGTACTTC.